A selection of T cell receptor beta chains follows, all from one sample in a study of radiotherapy plus CTLA-4 blockade in lung cancer. Repertoires were generated with immunoSEQ multiplex PCR, while TCRdb's copy carries only in-frame clones and drops some. Of 90,000 to 100,000 clones listed, about 90% were seen once; the top ten hold approximately 5%. Sequencing was performed on peripheral blood, taken from a patient treated with radiotherapy plus ipilimumab. The receptors here all came from a human donor with non-small cell lung cancer that progressed on radiotherapy plus ipilimumab. Each CDR3 is given with its conserved first and last residue. D genes are given only for firm matches. Where a row states a size, it is once, few, many or the class of an expanded clone; other rows omit it.

CDR3 length: 15
J gene: TRBJ1-1
clone size: -
D gene: TRBD1
V gene: TRBV5-4
CDR3 protein: CASSVGTGLNTEAFF
CDR3 DNA: TGTGCCAGCAGCGTGGGGACAGGGTTGAACACTGAAGCTTTCTTT

CDR3 length: 12
J gene: TRBJ2-3
clone size: -
D gene: -
V gene: TRBV9
CDR3 protein: CASSVGTDTQYF
CDR3 DNA: TGTGCCAGCAGCGTAGGAACAGATACGCAGTATTTT

CDR3 length: 16
J gene: TRBJ2-1
clone size: -
D gene: -
V gene: TRBV15
CDR3 protein: CATSRERTIWINEQFF
CDR3 DNA: TGTGCCACCAGCAGAGAACGGACTATCTGGATCAATGAGCAGTTCTTC

CDR3 length: 11
J gene: TRBJ2-7
clone size: -
D gene: -
V gene: TRBV2
CDR3 protein: CASSRAYEQYF
CDR3 DNA: TGTGCCAGCAGTCGGGCCTACGAGCAGTACTTC

CDR3 length: 12
J gene: TRBJ2-1
clone size: -
D gene: -
V gene: TRBV30
CDR3 protein: CAWSRIYNEQFF
CDR3 DNA: TGTGCCTGGAGTCGGATATACAATGAGCAGTTCTTC

CDR3 length: 16
J gene: TRBJ1-5
clone size: -
D gene: -
V gene: TRBV28
CDR3 protein: CASSLGGGLSNQPQHF
CDR3 DNA: TGTGCCAGCAGTTTAGGGGGTGGCTTGAGCAATCAGCCCCAGCATTTT

CDR3 length: 14
J gene: TRBJ2-1
clone size: -
D gene: -
V gene: TRBV6-5
CDR3 protein: CASSPRAGGNEQFF
CDR3 DNA: TGTGCCAGCAGCCCGAGGGCGGGTGGGAATGAGCAGTTCTTC

CDR3 length: 13
J gene: TRBJ1-3
clone size: -
D gene: -
V gene: TRBV5-1
CDR3 protein: CASRRVGGNTIYF
CDR3 DNA: TGCGCCAGCAGGAGGGTAGGCGGAAACACCATATATTTT

CDR3 length: 18
J gene: TRBJ2-5
clone size: few
D gene: TRBD2
V gene: TRBV4-1
CDR3 protein: CASSPRTVAGTHRETQYF
CDR3 DNA: TGCGCCAGCAGCCCCAGGACCGTAGCGGGAACGCACCGAGAGACCCAGTACTTC

CDR3 length: 15
J gene: TRBJ2-1
clone size: -
D gene: -
V gene: TRBV7-2
CDR3 protein: CASSLEGNSHNEQFF
CDR3 DNA: TGTGCCAGCAGCTTGGAGGGGAACTCCCACAATGAGCAGTTCTTC

CDR3 length: 13
J gene: TRBJ1-2
clone size: -
D gene: TRBD1
V gene: TRBV9
CDR3 protein: CASSGTGTYGYTF
CDR3 DNA: TGTGCCAGCAGCGGGACAGGGACCTATGGCTACACCTTC

CDR3 length: 12
J gene: TRBJ1-1
clone size: once
D gene: -
V gene: TRBV28
CDR3 protein: CASSFAGTEAFF
CDR3 DNA: TGTGCCAGCAGTTTTGCCGGCACTGAAGCTTTCTTT

CDR3 length: 15
J gene: TRBJ1-2
clone size: -
D gene: -
V gene: TRBV19
CDR3 protein: CASSIGGRVRYGYTF
CDR3 DNA: TGTGCCAGTAGTATCGGGGGCAGGGTAAGATATGGCTACACCTTC

CDR3 length: 12
J gene: TRBJ2-7
clone size: -
D gene: TRBD2
V gene: TRBV10-3
CDR3 protein: CAISSGTYEQYF
CDR3 DNA: TGTGCCATCAGCAGCGGGACCTACGAGCAGTACTTC

CDR3 length: 12
J gene: TRBJ2-1
clone size: -
D gene: -
V gene: TRBV19
CDR3 protein: CASRNRGGEQFF
CDR3 DNA: TGTGCCAGTAGAAACAGGGGGGGTGAGCAGTTCTTC

CDR3 length: 15
J gene: TRBJ2-3
clone size: -
D gene: -
V gene: TRBV5-1
CDR3 protein: CASSLDRGGADTQYF
CDR3 DNA: TGCGCCAGCAGCTTGGACAGGGGAGGGGCAGATACGCAGTATTTT

CDR3 length: 16
J gene: TRBJ2-7
clone size: -
D gene: TRBD1
V gene: TRBV29-1
CDR3 protein: CSVSGQGPSTLYEQYF
CDR3 DNA: TGCAGCGTTTCAGGACAGGGTCCTTCGACATTATACGAGCAGTACTTC

CDR3 length: 15
J gene: TRBJ2-1
clone size: -
D gene: -
V gene: TRBV5-1
CDR3 protein: CASSLGGGKHNEQFF
CDR3 DNA: TGCGCCAGCAGCCTGGGTGGAGGTAAACACAATGAGCAGTTCTTC

CDR3 length: 14
J gene: TRBJ2-2
clone size: once
D gene: -
V gene: TRBV5-1
CDR3 protein: CASSIDKNTGELFF
CDR3 DNA: TGCGCCAGCAGCATTGACAAGAACACCGGGGAGCTGTTTTTT

CDR3 length: 15
J gene: TRBJ1-3
clone size: -
D gene: -
V gene: TRBV6-7
CDR3 protein: CASSYSWVPGNTIYF
CDR3 DNA: TGTGCCAGCAGTTACTCTTGGGTTCCTGGAAACACCATATATTTT

CDR3 length: 16
J gene: TRBJ1-1
clone size: -
D gene: -
V gene: TRBV5-1
CDR3 protein: CASNGIDGRLNTEAFF
CDR3 DNA: TGCGCCAGCAACGGGATTGACGGCCGTCTGAACACTGAAGCTTTCTTT

CDR3 length: 12
J gene: TRBJ1-2
clone size: -
D gene: TRBD1
V gene: TRBV2
CDR3 protein: CASSGGQGVWTF
CDR3 DNA: TGTGCCAGCAGCGGGGGACAGGGGGTTTGGACCTTC

CDR3 length: 15
J gene: TRBJ2-5
clone size: -
D gene: -
V gene: TRBV15
CDR3 protein: CATSAAADKKETQYF
CDR3 DNA: TGTGCCACCAGCGCCGCAGCGGACAAAAAAGAGACCCAGTACTTC

CDR3 length: 15
J gene: TRBJ2-7
clone size: once
D gene: -
V gene: TRBV21-1
CDR3 protein: CASSKGFSTPYEQYF
CDR3 DNA: TGTGCCAGCAGCAAGGGGTTTTCCACTCCCTACGAGCAGTACTTC

CDR3 length: 17
J gene: TRBJ2-1
clone size: -
D gene: -
V gene: TRBV7-9
CDR3 protein: CASSSPLGTTLYNEQFF
CDR3 DNA: TGTGCCAGCAGCTCACCTCTGGGCACGACCCTTTACAATGAGCAGTTCTTC

CDR3 length: 13
J gene: TRBJ2-5
clone size: -
D gene: -
V gene: TRBV2
CDR3 protein: CASSPMGPGVQYF
CDR3 DNA: TGTGCCAGCAGCCCGATGGGTCCAGGGGTCCAGTACTTC

CDR3 length: 14
J gene: TRBJ2-7
clone size: -
D gene: -
V gene: TRBV27
CDR3 protein: CASKPHTNRGGQYF
CDR3 DNA: TGTGCCAGCAAACCCCACACCAACAGGGGAGGGCAGTACTTC

CDR3 length: 11
J gene: TRBJ1-1
clone size: -
D gene: TRBD1
V gene: TRBV28
CDR3 protein: CASGQGSEAFF
CDR3 DNA: TGTGCCAGCGGACAGGGGTCTGAAGCTTTCTTT

CDR3 length: 15
J gene: TRBJ2-1
clone size: once
D gene: TRBD2
V gene: TRBV19
CDR3 protein: CASSIGASGMGEQFF
CDR3 DNA: TGTGCCAGTAGTATTGGGGCTAGCGGAATGGGTGAGCAGTTCTTC

CDR3 length: 13
J gene: TRBJ1-2
clone size: -
D gene: -
V gene: TRBV11-2
CDR3 protein: CASSESRLYGYTF
CDR3 DNA: TGTGCCAGCAGCGAGAGTCGTCTCTATGGCTACACCTTC

CDR3 length: 13
J gene: TRBJ1-5
clone size: -
D gene: -
V gene: TRBV14
CDR3 protein: CASSQADSQPQHF
CDR3 DNA: TGTGCCAGCAGCCAAGCGGACAGCCAGCCCCAGCATTTT

CDR3 length: 15
J gene: TRBJ1-1
clone size: -
D gene: -
V gene: TRBV5-6
CDR3 protein: CASSLSPRAYTEAFF
CDR3 DNA: TGTGCCAGCAGCTTGTCCCCGAGAGCGTACACTGAAGCTTTCTTT

CDR3 length: 10
J gene: TRBJ2-5
clone size: -
D gene: -
V gene: TRBV20-1
CDR3 protein: CSARRETQYF
CDR3 DNA: TGCAGTGCTAGGAGGGAGACCCAGTACTTC

CDR3 length: 13
J gene: TRBJ2-5
clone size: -
D gene: TRBD1
V gene: TRBV6-5
CDR3 protein: CASTRDSQETQYF
CDR3 DNA: TGTGCCAGCACGAGGGACAGTCAAGAGACCCAGTACTTC

CDR3 length: 14
J gene: TRBJ2-5
clone size: few
D gene: -
V gene: TRBV29-1
CDR3 protein: CSTLNAGQGGSQYF
CDR3 DNA: TGCAGCACTTTAAATGCGGGGCAGGGAGGTTCCCAGTACTTC

CDR3 length: 19
J gene: TRBJ1-6
clone size: -
D gene: TRBD1
V gene: TRBV4-1
CDR3 protein: CASSQTSGDRGYTNSPLHF
CDR3 DNA: TGCGCCAGCAGCCAAACCTCGGGGGACAGAGGTTATACGAATTCACCCCTCCACTTT

CDR3 length: 12
J gene: TRBJ1-2
clone size: -
D gene: -
V gene: TRBV29-1
CDR3 protein: CSVEQTNYGYTF
CDR3 DNA: TGCAGCGTTGAACAGACTAACTATGGCTACACCTTC

CDR3 length: 12
J gene: TRBJ2-1
clone size: -
D gene: -
V gene: TRBV6-1
CDR3 protein: CASSELRDEQFF
CDR3 DNA: TGTGCCAGCAGTGAATTACGGGATGAGCAGTTCTTC

CDR3 length: 15
J gene: TRBJ2-2
clone size: -
D gene: -
V gene: TRBV6-4
CDR3 protein: CASRTGAANTGELFF
CDR3 DNA: TGTGCCAGCAGAACCGGGGCCGCGAACACCGGGGAGCTGTTTTTT

CDR3 length: 13
J gene: TRBJ2-7
clone size: -
D gene: -
V gene: TRBV30
CDR3 protein: CAWSGLGPYEQYF
CDR3 DNA: TGTGCCTGGAGCGGACTGGGGCCCTACGAGCAGTACTTC

CDR3 length: 12
J gene: TRBJ1-1
clone size: -
D gene: -
V gene: TRBV2
CDR3 protein: CASSEYNTEAFF
CDR3 DNA: TGTGCCAGCAGTGAATACAATACTGAAGCTTTCTTT